Included here is one T cell receptor (beta chain) sequence, with context. The sample is drawn from a study of T cell changes during pregnancy in multiple sclerosis. Generated by immunoSEQ multiplex PCR, the TCRdb table keeps only in-frame clones and is missing some. The sample shows some 95,000 clones, around 92% of them seen only once. The ends were cut back, 8 bases at V and 4 bases at J, with 17 bases in the middle. CDR1 MDHEN and CDR2 SYDVKM come from the germline V gene. The CDR3 has 15 amino acids. The sequencing used peripheral blood, collected in the first trimester of pregnancy. The chain combines TRBV28 with TRBJ1-4; D is possibly TRBD1 (6 bases). This receptor was identified in a female donor with multiple sclerosis, enrolled in a pregnancy study. This CDR3 is CASLPVWGRNEKLFF. The CDR3 DNA reads TGTGCCAGCCTCCCCGTTTGGGGGCGTAATGAAAAACTGTTTTTT. Drawing the rest from reference TRBV28 and TRBJ1-4, the complete variable domain is DVKVTQSSRYLVKRTGEKVFLECVQDMDHENMFWYRQDPGLGLRLIYFSYDVKMKEKGDIPEGYSVSREKKERFSLILESASTNQTSMYLCASLPVWGRNEKLFFGSGTQLSVL.